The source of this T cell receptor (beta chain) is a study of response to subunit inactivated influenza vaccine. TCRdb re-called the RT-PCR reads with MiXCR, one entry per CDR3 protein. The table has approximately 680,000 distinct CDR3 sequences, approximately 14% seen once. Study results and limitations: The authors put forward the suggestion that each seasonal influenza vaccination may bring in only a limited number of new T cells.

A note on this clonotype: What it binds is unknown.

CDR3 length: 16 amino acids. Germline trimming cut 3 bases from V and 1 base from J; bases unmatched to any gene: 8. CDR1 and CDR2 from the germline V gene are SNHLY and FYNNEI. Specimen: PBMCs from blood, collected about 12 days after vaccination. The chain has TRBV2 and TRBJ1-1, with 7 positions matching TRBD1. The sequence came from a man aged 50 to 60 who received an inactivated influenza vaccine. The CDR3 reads CASSDNSDRRNTEAFF. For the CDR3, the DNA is TGTGCCAGCAGTGACAACTCGGACAGGCGGAACACTGAAGCTTTCTTT.